These 15 T cell receptor beta chains came from one sample sequenced in a study of siplizumab effects on memory and regulatory T cells. Sequencing used immunoSEQ multiplex PCR; TCRdb keeps in-frame clones, though not all of them. The sample yields fewer than 20,000 clones, under 55% seen once. These receptors' targets are unknown. Cells from the mixed lymphocyte reaction were cocultured for over five days at 37°C. The sequenced sample was CFSE-low (dividing) CD4+ T cells sorted from an allogeneic mixed lymphocyte reaction. Every receptor here comes from a human donor in good health; the cells came from an allogeneic mixed lymphocyte reaction.

The chain joins TRBV7-3 to TRBJ1-5, with D maybe TRBD1 (6 bases). The CDR3 extends over 14 amino acids. Germline V CDR1 and CDR2: SGHTA, FQGTGA. Trimming stripped 1 base from V and 7 bases from J, with 11 bases between. The CDR3 DNA reads TGTGCCAGCAGCTTAAATCCTGGGGGCCAGCCCCAGCATTTT. This gives the protein CASSLNPGGQPQHF.

The genes are TRBV7-8 and TRBJ1-2; D not certain. CDR3 length: 14 residues. The V gene's germline CDR1 is SGHVS and CDR2 FQNEAQ. V was cut by 5 bases and J by 2 bases, with 12 bases left in between. This chain's CDR3 is CASSPDGPNYGYTF. DNA for the CDR3: TGTGCCAGCAGCCCGGACGGACCGAACTATGGCTACACCTTC.

The chain couples TRBV7-6 to TRBJ2-7; D not resolved. V dropped 4 bases and J dropped 4 bases, with 11 bases sitting between them. The length of the CDR3 is 13 residues. Germline CDR1 is SGHVS and CDR2 is FNYEAQ. The CDR3 DNA reads as TGTGCCAGCAGCTCATCACACGGATACGAGCAGTACTTC. Its translation is CASSSSHGYEQYF.

The V gene is TRBV5-1, the J gene TRBJ2-7, with D unresolved. V was clipped by 0 bases and J by 4 bases, with 8 bases between them. In germline, CDR1 is SGHRS, CDR2 YFSETQ. This CDR3 contains 13 residues. The CDR3 sequence is CASSLAPSYEQYF. DNA of the CDR3: TGCGCCAGCAGCTTGGCGCCCAGTTACGAGCAGTACTTC.

The chain uses TRBV5-1 and TRBJ2-7, with D possibly being TRBD1 or TRBD2 (5 bases each). This CDR3 region has 16 residues. Trimming pared 2 bases from V and 4 bases from J, leaving 19 bases between. From germline, CDR1 is SGHRS and CDR2 YFSETQ. The CDR3 sequence: CASSLASGTNPYEQYF. DNA for the CDR3: TGCGCCAGCAGCTTAGCCTCCGGGACGAACCCTTACGAGCAGTACTTC.

About this clone: A read error is possible here, since a much larger clone lies one base away. Other DNA variants within this sample encode the same CDR3. The rearrangement links TRBV18 to TRBJ2-1; D may be TRBD2 (6 bases). Germline-derived CDR1 and CDR2 are KGHSH and LQKENI. V lost 2 bases to trimming and J lost 10 bases, with 12 bases between them. The CDR3 is 13 residues long. CDR3 residues: CASSPSGLREQFF. The CDR3 region has the DNA TGTGCCAGCTCACCATCAGGACTAAGGGAGCAGTTCTTC.

The chain combines TRBV7-6 with TRBJ1-4; no clear D. Deletions cut 1 base from V and 2 bases from J, with 8 bases between. The CDR3 runs to 15 residues. Looked up from germline, CDR1 is SGHVS and CDR2 is FNYEAQ. The CDR3 nucleotides are TGTGCCAGCAGCTTAGTACTAGGGACTAATGAAAAACTGTTTTTT. Protein: CASSLVLGTNEKLFF.

This clone was detected a few times. J is TRBJ1-4 and V is TRBV29-1; D is undetermined. The V and J ends lost 2 bases and 8 bases respectively, with 15 bases between them. Germline V gene data show CDR1 as SQVTM and CDR2 as ANQGSEA. The CDR3 length is 14 residues. The CDR3 sequence: CSVESSAVDEKLFF. In DNA, the CDR3 is TGCAGCGTTGAATCTTCAGCCGTCGACGAAAAACTGTTTTTT. Looking up the rest from reference TRBV29-1 and TRBJ1-4 gives the full variable domain: SAVISQKPSRDICQRGTSLTIQCQVDSQVTMMFWYRQQPGQSLTLIATANQGSEATYESGFVIDKFPISRPNLTFSTLTVSNMSPEDSSIYLCSVESSAVDEKLFFGSGTQLSVL.

The CDR3 reads CASSPAGTSNYGYTF. CDR3 DNA: TGTGCCAGCAGCCCAGCCGGGACCTCTAACTATGGCTACACCTTC. This chain uses TRBV7-3 with TRBJ1-2; the D gene is possibly TRBD1 (5 bases). V gave up 5 bases and J gave up 0 bases, with 13 bases separating them. This CDR3 spans 15 amino acids. Germline values: CDR1 SGHTA, CDR2 FQGTGA. Drawing the rest from reference TRBV7-3 and TRBJ1-2, the complete variable domain is GAGVSQTPSNKVTEKGKYVELRCDPISGHTALYWYRQSLGQGPEFLIYFQGTGAADDSGLPNDRFFAVRPEGSVSTLKIQRTERGDSAVYLCASSPAGTSNYGYTFGSGTRLTVV.

The J gene is TRBJ2-1, the V gene TRBV5-5; 7 bases line up with TRBD2. Germline trimming cut 3 bases from V and 8 bases from J; bases unmatched to any gene: 11. Germline values: CDR1 SGHKS, CDR2 YYEKEE (reference sequence). The CDR3 runs to 15 residues. CDR3 nucleotide sequence: TGTGCCAGCAGCTCCGGACTAGTAAGTGGCGATGAGCAGTTCTTC. Translated: CASSSGLVSGDEQFF.

CDR3 DNA sequence: TGTGCCATCAGACCGGGGCCTGGAGACAATGAGCAGTTCTTC. It codes for CAIRPGPGDNEQFF. The rearrangement links TRBV10-3 to TRBJ2-1; D possibly uses TRBD1 or TRBD2 (5 bases each). CDR1 ENHRY and CDR2 SYGVKD come from the germline V gene. CDR3 size: 14 residues. V dropped 6 bases and J dropped 5 bases, with 14 bases sitting between them.

This chain's CDR3 is CASSLEGVFSGNTIYF. DNA for the CDR3: TGCGCCAGCAGCTTGGAGGGGGTCTTCTCTGGAAACACCATATATTTT. This sequence joins TRBV5-1 and TRBJ1-3; D might be TRBD1 (6 bases). This CDR3 has 16 residues. V was clipped by 0 bases and J by 0 bases, with 10 bases between them. From germline, CDR1 is SGHRS and CDR2 YFSETQ.

V is TRBV6-6 and J is TRBJ1-1, with 10 bases fitting TRBD1. Per the germline V gene, CDR1 is MNHNY and CDR2 is SVGAGI (reference sequence). The V and J ends lost 6 bases and 5 bases, in that order; junction bases with no gene match: 6. The CDR3 is 14 amino acids. The CDR3 here is CASRRDRGNTEAFF. CDR3 in DNA: TGTGCCAGCAGACGGGACAGGGGAAATACTGAAGCTTTCTTT.

This clone was picked up a small number of times. V and J are TRBV5-4 and TRBJ1-6, with 12 nucleotides matching TRBD1. CDR3 length: 17 amino acids. Unmatched junction bases numbered 6, after V lost 2 bases and J lost 6 bases. Looked up from germline, CDR1 is SGHNT and CDR2 is YYREEE (reference sequence). DNA of the CDR3: TGTGCCAGCAGCTTAGGGACAGGGGGCTGGGGTAATTCACCCCTCCACTTT. It translates to CASSLGTGGWGNSPLHF.

This clone has a handful of counts. The chain employs TRBV18 and TRBJ1-5, with D tentatively TRBD1 (5 bases). V lost 8 bases and J lost 3, with 11 bases in between. The CDR3 totals 13 residues. Germline-derived CDR1 and CDR2 are KGHSH and LQKENI. The chain's CDR3 is CASAGDLNQPQHF. The CDR3 nucleotides read TGTGCCAGCGCCGGGGACCTCAATCAGCCCCAGCATTTT.